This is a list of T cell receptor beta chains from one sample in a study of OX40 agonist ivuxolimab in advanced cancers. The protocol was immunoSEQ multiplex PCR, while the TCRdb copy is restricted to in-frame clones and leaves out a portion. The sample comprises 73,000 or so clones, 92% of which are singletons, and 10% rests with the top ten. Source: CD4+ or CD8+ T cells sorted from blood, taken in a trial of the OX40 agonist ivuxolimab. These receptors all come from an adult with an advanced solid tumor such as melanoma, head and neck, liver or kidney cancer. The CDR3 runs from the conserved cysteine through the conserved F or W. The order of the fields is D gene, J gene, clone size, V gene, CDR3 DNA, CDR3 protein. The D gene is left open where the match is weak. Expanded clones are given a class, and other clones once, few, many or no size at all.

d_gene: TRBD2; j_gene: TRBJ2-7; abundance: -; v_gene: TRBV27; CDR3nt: TGTGCCAGCAGTCTTAGCGGGGGACCCTACGAGCAGTACTTC; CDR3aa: CASSLSGGPYEQYF
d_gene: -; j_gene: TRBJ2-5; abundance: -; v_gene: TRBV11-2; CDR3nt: TGTGCCAGCAGCCTCAGGGCCGTGGAGACCCAGTACTTC; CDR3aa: CASSLRAVETQYF
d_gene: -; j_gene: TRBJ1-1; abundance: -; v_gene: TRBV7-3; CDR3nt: TGTGCCAGCAGTCTAACTGGGAACACTGAAGCTTTCTTT; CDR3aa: CASSLTGNTEAFF
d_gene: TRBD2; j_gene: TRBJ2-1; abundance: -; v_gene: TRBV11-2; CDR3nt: TGTGCCAGCAGAGTCAGCGGGGGGGCCTACAATGAGCAGTTCTTC; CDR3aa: CASRVSGGAYNEQFF
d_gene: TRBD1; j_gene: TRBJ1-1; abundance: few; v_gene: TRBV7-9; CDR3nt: TGTGCCAGCAGCTCCACCCTGGGACAGTTGACTGAAGCTTTCTTT; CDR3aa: CASSSTLGQLTEAFF
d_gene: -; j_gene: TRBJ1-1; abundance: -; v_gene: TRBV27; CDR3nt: TGTGCCAGCAGCTATCTCGAGGGGACCACTGAAGCTTTCTTT; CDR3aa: CASSYLEGTTEAFF
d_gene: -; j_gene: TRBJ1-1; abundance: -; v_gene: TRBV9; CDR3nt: TGTGCCAGCAGCGAATGGACAGAGGGGGGGAACACTGAAGCTTTCTTT; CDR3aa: CASSEWTEGGNTEAFF
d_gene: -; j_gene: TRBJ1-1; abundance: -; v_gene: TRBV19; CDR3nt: TGTGCCAGTAGTCACTCGTTCATTATGAACACTGAAGCTTTCTTT; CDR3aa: CASSHSFIMNTEAFF
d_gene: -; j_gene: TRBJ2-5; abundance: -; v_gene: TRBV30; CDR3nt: TGTGCCTGGAGGTATACAGGAGAGACCCAGTACTTC; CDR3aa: CAWRYTGETQYF
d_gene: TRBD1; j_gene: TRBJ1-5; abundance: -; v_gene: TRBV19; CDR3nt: TGTGCCAGTAGCACCGTCCGGGACAGGGGGAATCAGCCCCAGCATTTT; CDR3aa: CASSTVRDRGNQPQHF
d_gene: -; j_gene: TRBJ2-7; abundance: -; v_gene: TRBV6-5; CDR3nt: TGTGCCAGCAGTTACTCGGGCTCAGCCTACGAGCAGTACTTC; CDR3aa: CASSYSGSAYEQYF
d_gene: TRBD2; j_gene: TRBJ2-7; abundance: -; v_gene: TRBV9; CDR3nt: TGTGCCAGCAGCGTAGTTGGGGGGGACTCCTACGAGCAGTACTTC; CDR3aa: CASSVVGGDSYEQYF
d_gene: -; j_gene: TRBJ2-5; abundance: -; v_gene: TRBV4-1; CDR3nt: TGCGCCAGCAGCCAAGAGGCCAGGGTATGGGAGACCCAGTACTTC; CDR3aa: CASSQEARVWETQYF
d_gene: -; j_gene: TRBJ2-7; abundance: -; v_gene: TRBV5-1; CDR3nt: TGCGCCAGCAGCTTGGATACGTCGATCCCCTACGAGCAGTACTTC; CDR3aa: CASSLDTSIPYEQYF
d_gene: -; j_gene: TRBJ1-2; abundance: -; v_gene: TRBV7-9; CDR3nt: TGTGCCAGCAGCTTTCTGGACCAGGGAGCTAACTATGGCTACACCTTC; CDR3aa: CASSFLDQGANYGYTF
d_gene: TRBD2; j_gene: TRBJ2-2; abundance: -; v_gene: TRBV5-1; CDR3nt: TGCGCCAGCAGCTGGGAGCGGGAAGGGACCGGGGAGCTGTTTTTT; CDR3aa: CASSWEREGTGELFF
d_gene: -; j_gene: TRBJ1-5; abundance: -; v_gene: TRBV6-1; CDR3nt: TGTGCCAGCAGTTTGTGGCCTAATCAGCCCCAGCATTTT; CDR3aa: CASSLWPNQPQHF
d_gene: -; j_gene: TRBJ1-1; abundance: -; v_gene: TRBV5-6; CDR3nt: TGTGCCAGCAGCCAGGCGGTACACACGAACACTGAAGCTTTCTTT; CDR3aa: CASSQAVHTNTEAFF
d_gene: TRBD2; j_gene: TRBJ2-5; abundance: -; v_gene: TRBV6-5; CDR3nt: TGTGCCAGCAGCCCCTTGCGGGGGGGCCCTGGGACCCAGTACTTC; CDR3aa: CASSPLRGGPGTQYF
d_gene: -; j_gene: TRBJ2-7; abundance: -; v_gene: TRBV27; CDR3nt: TGTGCCAGCAGAATACAGGGCTCCTACGAGCAGTACTTC; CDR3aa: CASRIQGSYEQYF